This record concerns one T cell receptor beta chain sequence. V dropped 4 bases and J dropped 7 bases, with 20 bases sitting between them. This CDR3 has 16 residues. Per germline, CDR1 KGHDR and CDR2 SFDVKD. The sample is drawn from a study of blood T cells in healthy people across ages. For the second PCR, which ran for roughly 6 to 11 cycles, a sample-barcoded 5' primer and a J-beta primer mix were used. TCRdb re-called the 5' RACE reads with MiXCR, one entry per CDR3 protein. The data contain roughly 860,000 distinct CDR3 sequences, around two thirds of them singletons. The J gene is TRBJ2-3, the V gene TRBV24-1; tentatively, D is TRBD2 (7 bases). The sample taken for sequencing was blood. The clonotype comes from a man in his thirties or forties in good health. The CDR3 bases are TGTGCCACCAGTGACCCTGGGGGCGGGGGCACCTATACGCAGTATTTT. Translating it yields CATSDPGGGGTYTQYF.